Below, 21 T cell receptor beta chains from the same sample are listed, as sequenced in a study of T cell repertoires in cytomegalovirus infection. In TCRdb, the reads were re-called with MiXCR into one record per CDR3 protein. The profile shows about 200,000 distinct CDR3 sequences, nearly 9.5% of them singletons. The sequenced material came from PBMCs. Every receptor here comes from a human donor in good health (CMV status not recorded). Some clones in this sample may be carry-over from other donors' samples.

The chain combines TRBV6-2 or TRBV6-3 with TRBJ1-5; the match to TRBD1 covers 12 bases. Germline assignment: CDR1 MNHEY and CDR2 SVGEGT. V shed 6 bases and J 6 bases; nucleotides not matched to a gene: 3. CDR3 size: 14 residues. The CDR3 DNA reads TGTGCCAGCAGGGGACAGGGGGCCAGTCAGCCCCAGCATTTT. Translation: CASRGQGASQPQHF.

The V and J genes are TRBV28 and TRBJ2-2; 9 nucleotides agree with TRBD1. The CDR3 covers 16 residues. CDR1 MDHEN and CDR2 SYDVKM come from the germline V gene. Trimming at V came to 0 bases and at J to 4 bases, leaving 3 bases not matched to a gene. The CDR3 DNA sequence: TGTGCCAGCAGTTTATGGGACAGGGGATTCACCGGGGAGCTGTTTTTT. Translating it yields CASSLWDRGFTGELFF.

This clonotype was picked up many times. The V gene is TRBV10-2, the J gene TRBJ2-3; maybe TRBD1 (5 bases). V shed 3 bases and J shed 4 bases, with 14 bases lying between them. Germline V gene data show CDR1 as WSHSY and CDR2 as SAAADI. There are 15 residues in the CDR3. Here the CDR3 reads CASSDYRGIADTQYF. Here the CDR3 DNA reads TGCGCCAGCAGTGACTATAGGGGAATCGCAGATACGCAGTATTTT.

V is TRBV5-1 and J is TRBJ2-1; D is ambiguous. This CDR3 is built from 15 residues. CDR1 SGHRS and CDR2 YFSETQ come from the germline V gene. V gave up 4 bases and J gave up 6 bases, with 17 bases separating them. The CDR3 DNA is TGCGCCAGCAGCCCCCCGCCGCTGACACTCAATGAGCAGTTCTTC. Protein product: CASSPPPLTLNEQFF. The variable domain in full, with the rest retrieved from reference TRBV5-1 and TRBJ2-1, is KAGVTQTPRYLIKTRGQQVTLSCSPISGHRSVSWYQQTPGQGLQFLFEYFSETQRNKGNFPGRFSGRQFSNSRSEMNVSTLELGDSALYLCASSPPPLTLNEQFFGPGTRLTVL.

The chain has TRBV29-1 and TRBJ1-2; TRBD1 agrees at 10 bases. The germline gives CDR1 SQVTM, CDR2 ANQGSEA. V lost 7 bases and J lost 6; bases outside the gene matches: 5. The CDR3 sequence is 12 residues long. CDR3 coding DNA: TGCAGCGGTGGGGACAGGGGTAATGGCTACACCTTC. Translating it yields CSGGDRGNGYTF.

In this sample, this clonotype turned up many times. The gene calls are TRBV7-2 and TRBJ1-5, with TRBD1 as a possible D gene (5 bases). V lost 1 base and J 7 bases, leaving 11 bases between the germline ends. There are 14 residues in the CDR3. Germline CDR1 is SGHTA and CDR2 is FQGNSA. The CDR3 sequence: CASSLVQGGQPQHF. The CDR3 coding sequence is TGTGCCAGCAGCTTAGTTCAGGGCGGCCAGCCCCAGCATTTT. The full variable domain, with the rest looked up from reference TRBV7-2 and TRBJ1-5, is GAGVSQSPSNKVTEKGKDVELRCDPISGHTALYWYRQSLGQGLEFLIYFQGNSAPDKSGLPSDRFSAERTGGSVSTLTIQRTQQEDSAVYLCASSLVQGGQPQHFGDGTRLSIL.

This clonotype was picked up many times. The genes are TRBV7-2 and TRBJ2-2, with unresolved D. Germline CDR1 SGHTA, CDR2 FQGNSA. This CDR3 region has 14 residues. Trimming cost V 5 bases and J 5 bases, with 12 bases left between them. The CDR3 region has the DNA TGTGCCAGCAGCCCAATAGACCAGACCGGGGAGCTGTTTTTT. Protein: CASSPIDQTGELFF.

This clonotype was picked up a small number of times. The gene calls are TRBV5-6 and TRBJ1-1; 7 bases are a match to TRBD1. Germline V lookup: CDR1 SGHDT, CDR2 YYEEEE. The CDR3 loop spans 16 amino acids. The trim removed 4 bases at V and 1 base at J, leaving 10 bases unmatched. The CDR3 protein is CASSPGTAHKNTEAFF. Here the CDR3 DNA reads TGTGCCAGCAGCCCCGGGACAGCTCATAAGAACACTGAAGCTTTCTTT.

This clonotype was recorded a few times. V gene TRBV20-1 combines with J gene TRBJ1-5; 9 positions agree with TRBD1. Germline V gene lookup returns CDR1 DFQATT and CDR2 SNEGSKA (reference sequence). The CDR3 totals 14 residues. The junction had 4 bases not matched to a gene; V was cut back by 5 bases and J by 2 bases. The CDR3 sequence is CSAGTGGGNQPQHF. The CDR3 DNA reads TGCAGTGCTGGCACAGGGGGCGGCAATCAGCCCCAGCATTTT.

In the case of this clonotype: An end of the junction does not agree with germline; a read error may underlie this. J is TRBJ2-1 and V is TRBV25-1; D is undetermined. The CDR3 is 11 residues long. In germline, CDR1 is MGHDK, CDR2 SYGVNS. CDR3 DNA sequence: TGTGCCAGCAGTGAATACAGTGAGCAGTTCTTC. Translation gives CASSEYSEQFF.

This clonotype came up a few times. The rearrangement links TRBV7-9 to TRBJ2-4; 7 positions agree with TRBD1. V lost 5 bases and J lost 2; bases outside the gene matches: 3. Germline V gene lookup returns CDR1 SEHNR and CDR2 FQNEAQ (reference sequence). This CDR3 spans 14 amino acids. The CDR3 DNA reads as TGTGCCAGCAGCCCACAGGGGACCAAAAACATTCAGTACTTC. It is translated as CASSPQGTKNIQYF.

In this sample, this clonotype turned up many times. V usage is TRBV7-2 and J usage is TRBJ2-5; 11 bases line up with TRBD1. V was pared by 3 bases and J by 4 bases, with 4 bases of the junction left unmatched. The germline V gene encodes CDR1 SGHTA and CDR2 FQGNSA. The CDR3 is 15 amino acids. The CDR3 region is CASSLAGQGAETQYF. The CDR3 bases are TGTGCCAGCAGCTTGGCTGGACAGGGGGCAGAGACCCAGTACTTC.

This clonotype has just a few counts. V usage is TRBV6-2 or TRBV6-3 and J usage is TRBJ2-7; no clear D gene. Germline CDR1 and CDR2: MNHEY and SVGEGT. The CDR3 covers 13 residues. V was pared by 3 bases and J by 5 bases, with 11 bases between. The CDR3 region has the DNA TGTGCCAGCAGTTATGGAGCTTTTAACGAGCAGTACTTC. Its translation is CASSYGAFNEQYF.

This chain links TRBV29-1 with TRBJ2-3, with 10 nucleotides matching TRBD2. Germline V lookup: CDR1 SQVTM, CDR2 ANQGSEA. Trimming removed 6 bases from V and 3 bases from J; junction bases left unmatched: 3. CDR3 length: 13 amino acids. The CDR3 coding sequence is TGCAGCGTGGTACTAGCGGGGACAGATACGCAGTATTTT. Amino acid sequence: CSVVLAGTDTQYF.

In the case of this clonotype: Being one base from a much bigger clone, this may be a read error. The chain joins TRBV10-2 to TRBJ2-7, with 9 bases lining up with TRBD2. The V gene's germline CDR1 is WSHSY and CDR2 SAAADI. The ends lost 6 bases at V and 9 bases at J; junction bases unmatched: 18. The CDR3 totals 16 residues. The CDR3 nucleotides read TGCGCCAGCAGGGTGGGCCTTAGCGGGGGAAATAACGTGCAGTACTTC. It is translated as CASRVGLSGGNNVQYF.

This clonotype appeared many times. This chain connects TRBV7-2 to TRBJ2-1, with D possibly TRBD2 on 6 matching bases. V was shortened by 5 bases and J by 4 bases, with 15 bases between the two germline ends. Germline loops: CDR1 SGHTA, CDR2 FQGNSA. The CDR3 is made up of 15 amino acids. CDR3 residues: CASSLFPGLYNEQFF. CDR3 in DNA: TGTGCCAGCAGCCTCTTCCCGGGACTGTACAATGAGCAGTTCTTC. Combining the CDR3 with reference TRBV7-2 and TRBJ2-1 gives the whole variable domain GAGVSQSPSNKVTEKGKDVELRCDPISGHTALYWYRQSLGQGLEFLIYFQGNSAPDKSGLPSDRFSAERTGGSVSTLTIQRTQQEDSAVYLCASSLFPGLYNEQFFGPGTRLTVL.

Many counts were recorded for this clonotype. V usage is TRBV7-2 and J usage is TRBJ2-2; D is perhaps TRBD1 (5 bases). V was cut by 3 bases and J by 7 bases, with 9 bases left in between. The germline V gene has CDR1 SGHTA and CDR2 FQGNSA. There are 13 residues in the CDR3. The DNA of the CDR3 is TGTGCCAGCAGCTTGGTGCAGGGCGGGGAGCTGTTTTTT. Translated: CASSLVQGGELFF. Using reference TRBV7-2 and TRBJ2-2 for the parts outside the CDR3, the full variable domain is GAGVSQSPSNKVTEKGKDVELRCDPISGHTALYWYRQSLGQGLEFLIYFQGNSAPDKSGLPSDRFSAERTGGSVSTLTIQRTQQEDSAVYLCASSLVQGGELFFGEGSRLTVL.

This clonotype occurred many times. This chain links TRBV12-3 or TRBV12-4 with TRBJ1-1; TRBD1 is a possible D gene (5 bases). The CDR3 has 14 amino acids. V was trimmed by 3 bases and J by 0 bases, leaving 8 bases between them. CDR3 sequence (DNA): TGTGCCAGCAGTTTTGACAGCATGAACACTGAAGCTTTCTTT. It codes for CASSFDSMNTEAFF.

This chain connects TRBV7-2 to TRBJ1-1, with D unclear. The germline gives CDR1 SGHTA, CDR2 FQGNSA. V lost 2 bases, J lost 1 base, and 8 bases lay in between. The CDR3 has 14 amino acids. The CDR3 region is CASSLSPRNTEAFF. CDR3 bases: TGTGCCAGCAGCTTAAGTCCAAGGAACACTGAAGCTTTCTTT.

Only a few counts were recorded for this clonotype. This chain connects TRBV20-1 to TRBJ1-2, with a possible D match to TRBD1 (6 bases). Germline CDR1 and CDR2: DFQATT and SNEGSKA (reference sequence). V lost 6 bases and J lost 1, with 9 bases in between. The CDR3 length is 12 residues. CDR3 sequence reads: CSAGQFNYGYTF. The CDR3 DNA follows: TGCAGTGCCGGACAGTTTAACTATGGCTACACCTTC.

This clonotype showed up many times. The chain employs TRBV7-2 and TRBJ2-7; 8 bases are a match to TRBD2. Germline V gene data show CDR1 as SGHTA and CDR2 as FQGNSA. The CDR3 contains 16 residues. V was pared by 5 bases and J by 0 bases, with 9 bases of the junction left unmatched. The DNA for the CDR3 is TGTGCCAGCAGCCCTGCCCCCGGGACTAGCTCCTACGAGCAGTACTTC. Translated: CASSPAPGTSSYEQYF.